The TCR beta chain described here comes from a study of human T cells and chemical hapten exposure. Background on the study: Researchers reported sensitizing a roughly 2 cm by roughly 2 cm upper inner arm skin site with 2% DPC. Throughout a study of approximately 25 weeks, patients underwent weekly scalp administration of diphenylcyclopropenone doses.

MiXCR, run by TCRdb on the RACE reads, gives a single entry per CDR3 protein. The repertoire includes 85,000 to 95,000 distinct CDR3 sequences, about 10% of them detected once, and about 2% sits in the top ten. Specified time point: patch test 2, 6 weeks after DPC sensitization. Treatment described: therapeutic diphenylcyclopropenone sensitization with weekly scalp DPC. The CDR3 loop spans 15 amino acids. V lost 4 bases, J lost 0 bases, and 11 bases lay in between. Germline values: CDR1 SGHRS, CDR2 YFSETQ. In this sample, this clonotype turned up a few times. The sequencing used whole blood, collected in connection with sensitization to the hapten diphenylcyclopropenone (DPC). V usage is TRBV5-1 and J usage is TRBJ2-1; perhaps TRBD1 as D (6 bases). This TCR was recovered from a man aged 35-49 years with alopecia areata. Some clones in this sample may be carry-over from other donors' samples. The CDR3 nucleotides read TGCGCCAGCAGCCCGGGACACAGCTCCTACAATGAGCAGTTCTTC. It is translated as CASSPGHSSYNEQFF. Full variable domain (remainder filled in from reference TRBV5-1 and TRBJ2-1): KAGVTQTPRYLIKTRGQQVTLSCSPISGHRSVSWYQQTPGQGLQFLFEYFSETQRNKGNFPGRFSGRQFSNSRSEMNVSTLELGDSALYLCASSPGHSSYNEQFFGPGTRLTVL.